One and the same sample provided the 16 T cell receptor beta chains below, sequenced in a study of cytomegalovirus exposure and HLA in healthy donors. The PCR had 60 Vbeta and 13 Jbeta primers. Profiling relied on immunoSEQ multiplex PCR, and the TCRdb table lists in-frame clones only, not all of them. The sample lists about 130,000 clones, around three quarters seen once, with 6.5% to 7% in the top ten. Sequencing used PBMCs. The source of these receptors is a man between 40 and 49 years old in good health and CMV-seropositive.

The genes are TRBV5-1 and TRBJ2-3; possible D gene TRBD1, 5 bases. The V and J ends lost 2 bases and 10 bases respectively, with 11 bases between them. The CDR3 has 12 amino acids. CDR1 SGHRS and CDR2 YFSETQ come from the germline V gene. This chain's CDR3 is CASSFYQQAQYF. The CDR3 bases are TGCGCCAGCAGCTTTTATCAACAGGCGCAGTATTTT.

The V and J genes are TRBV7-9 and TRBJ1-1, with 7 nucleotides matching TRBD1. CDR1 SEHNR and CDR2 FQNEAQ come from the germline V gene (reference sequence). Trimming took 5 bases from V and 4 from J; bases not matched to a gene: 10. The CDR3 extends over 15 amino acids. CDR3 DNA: TGTGCCAGCAGCGCTCCACAGGGGATTAGCACTGAAGCTTTCTTT. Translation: CASSAPQGISTEAFF.

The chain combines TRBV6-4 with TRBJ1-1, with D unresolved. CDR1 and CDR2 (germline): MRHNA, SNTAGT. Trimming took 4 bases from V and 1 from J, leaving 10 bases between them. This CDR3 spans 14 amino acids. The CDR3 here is CASSVLPGNTEAFF. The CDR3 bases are TGTGCCAGCAGTGTCTTGCCAGGGAACACTGAAGCTTTCTTT.

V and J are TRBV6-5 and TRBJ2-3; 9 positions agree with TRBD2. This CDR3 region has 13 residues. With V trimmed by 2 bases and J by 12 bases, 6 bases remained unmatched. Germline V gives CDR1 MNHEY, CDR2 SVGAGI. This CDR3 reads CASSYGSAGGQYF. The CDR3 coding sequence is TGTGCCAGCAGTTACGGTTCAGCGGGAGGCCAGTATTTT.

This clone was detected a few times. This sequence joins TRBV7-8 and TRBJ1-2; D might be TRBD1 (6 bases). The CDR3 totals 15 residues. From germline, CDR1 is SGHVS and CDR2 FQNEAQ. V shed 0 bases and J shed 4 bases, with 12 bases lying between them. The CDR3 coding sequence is TGTGCCAGCAGCTTAGCTGGGGGGGCAGTCTATGGCTACACCTTC. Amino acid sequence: CASSLAGGAVYGYTF.

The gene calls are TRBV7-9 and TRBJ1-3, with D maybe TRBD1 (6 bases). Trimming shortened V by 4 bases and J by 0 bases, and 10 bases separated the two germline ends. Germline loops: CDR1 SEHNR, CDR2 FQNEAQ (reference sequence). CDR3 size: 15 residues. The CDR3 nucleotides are TGTGCCAGCAGCTCCGGGGACATCTCTGGAAACACCATATATTTT. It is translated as CASSSGDISGNTIYF.

The CDR3 DNA reads TGTGCCAGCAGGCCCAACAGGGACTATAGTGACGAGCAGTACTTC. It encodes CASRPNRDYSDEQYF. The chain combines TRBV2 with TRBJ2-7, with D possibly being TRBD2 (7 bases). Trimming pared 6 bases from V and 5 bases from J, leaving 20 bases between. This CDR3 has 15 residues. Germline CDR1 reads SNHLY; CDR2 reads FYNNEI.

CDR3 loop: CASSLGLAGVDEQYF. In DNA, the CDR3 is TGTGCCAGCAGCTTAGGGTTAGCGGGAGTAGACGAGCAGTACTTC. The chain joins TRBV7-7 to TRBJ2-7; 9 bases align to TRBD2. Germline V gene sequence: CDR1 SSHAT, CDR2 FNYEAQ (reference sequence). The CDR3 has 15 amino acids. The junction had 6 bases not matched to a gene; V was cut back by 1 base and J by 5 bases.

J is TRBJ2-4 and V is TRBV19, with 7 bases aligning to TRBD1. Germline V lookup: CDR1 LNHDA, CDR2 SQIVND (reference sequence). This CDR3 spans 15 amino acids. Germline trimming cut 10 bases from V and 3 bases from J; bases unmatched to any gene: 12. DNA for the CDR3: TGTGCCACCACAGGGGTAGGATGGTTCAAAAACATTCAGTACTTC. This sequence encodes CATTGVGWFKNIQYF.

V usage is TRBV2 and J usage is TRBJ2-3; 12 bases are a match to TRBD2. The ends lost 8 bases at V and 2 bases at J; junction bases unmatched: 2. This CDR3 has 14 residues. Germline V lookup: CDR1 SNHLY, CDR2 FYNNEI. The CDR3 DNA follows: TGTGCCAGCCTAGCGGGAGGGCACACAGATACGCAGTATTTT. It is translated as CASLAGGHTDTQYF.

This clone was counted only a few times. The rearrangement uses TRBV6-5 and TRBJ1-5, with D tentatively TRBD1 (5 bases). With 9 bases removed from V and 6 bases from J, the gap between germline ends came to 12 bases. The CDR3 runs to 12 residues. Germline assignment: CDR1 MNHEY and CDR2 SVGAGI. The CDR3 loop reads CARGASLQPQHF. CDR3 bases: TGTGCCAGAGGGGCTTCCCTTCAGCCCCAGCATTTT.

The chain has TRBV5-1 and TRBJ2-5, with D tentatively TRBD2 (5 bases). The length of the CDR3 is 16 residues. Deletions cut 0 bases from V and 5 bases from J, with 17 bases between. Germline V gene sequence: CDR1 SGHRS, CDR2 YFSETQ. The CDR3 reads CASSLGLAAPPETQYF. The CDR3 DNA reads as TGCGCCAGCAGCTTGGGGCTAGCCGCCCCCCCCGAGACCCAGTACTTC.

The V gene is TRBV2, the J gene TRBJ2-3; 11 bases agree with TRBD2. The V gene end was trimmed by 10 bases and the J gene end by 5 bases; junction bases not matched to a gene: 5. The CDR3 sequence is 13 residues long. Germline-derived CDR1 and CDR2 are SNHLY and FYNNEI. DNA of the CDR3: TGTGCCACTTCCGGGACTAGCGGAGATACGCAGTATTTT. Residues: CATSGTSGDTQYF. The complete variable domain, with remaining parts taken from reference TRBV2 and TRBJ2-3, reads EPEVTQTPSHQVTQMGQEVILRCVPISNHLYFYWYRQILGQKVEFLVSFYNNEISEKSEIFDDQFSVERPDGSNFTLKIRSTKLEDSAMYFCATSGTSGDTQYFGPGTRLTVL.

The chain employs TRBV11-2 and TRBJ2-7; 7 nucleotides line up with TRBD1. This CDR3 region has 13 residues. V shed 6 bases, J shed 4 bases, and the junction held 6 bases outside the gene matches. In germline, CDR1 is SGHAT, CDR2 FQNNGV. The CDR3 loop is CASRVTGLYEQYF. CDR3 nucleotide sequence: TGTGCCAGCAGGGTGACAGGGTTGTACGAGCAGTACTTC.

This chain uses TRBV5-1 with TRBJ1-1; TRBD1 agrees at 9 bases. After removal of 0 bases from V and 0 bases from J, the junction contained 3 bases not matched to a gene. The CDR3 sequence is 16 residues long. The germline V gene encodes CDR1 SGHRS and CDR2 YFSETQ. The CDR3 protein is CASSLGQGVMNTEAFF. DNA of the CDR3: TGCGCCAGCAGCTTGGGACAGGGGGTCATGAACACTGAAGCTTTCTTT.

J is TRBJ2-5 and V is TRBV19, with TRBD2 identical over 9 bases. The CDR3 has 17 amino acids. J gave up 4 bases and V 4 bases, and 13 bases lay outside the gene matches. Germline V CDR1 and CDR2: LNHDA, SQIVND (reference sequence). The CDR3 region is CASSTGGSSGSLETQYF. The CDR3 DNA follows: TGTGCCAGTAGTACGGGTGGTAGTAGCGGGAGTTTAGAGACCCAGTACTTC. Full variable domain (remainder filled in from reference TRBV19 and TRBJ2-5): DGGITQSPKYLFRKEGQNVTLSCEQNLNHDAMYWYRQDPGQGLRLIYYSQIVNDFQKGDIAEGYSVSREKKESFPLTVTSAQKNPTAFYLCASSTGGSSGSLETQYFGPGTRLLVL.